Listed here is a single T cell receptor beta chain. The CDR3 length is 17 residues. Germline trimming cut 3 bases from V and 5 bases from J; bases unmatched to any gene: 15. Germline CDR1 reads KGHSH; CDR2 reads LQKENI. These data originate in a study of OX40 agonist ivuxolimab in advanced cancers. The protocol was immunoSEQ multiplex PCR, while the TCRdb copy is restricted to in-frame clones and leaves out a portion. The sample contains 55,000 to 70,000 clones, 86% of which appear only once. The V and J genes are TRBV18 and TRBJ2-5; TRBD1 aligns across 7 bases. This sequence was found in an adult with an advanced solid tumor such as melanoma, head and neck, liver or kidney cancer. The material was CD4+ or CD8+ T cells sorted from blood, obtained in a trial of the OX40 agonist ivuxolimab. The CDR3 sequence is CASSPGRDRDPRETQYF. DNA for the CDR3: TGTGCCAGCTCACCCGGTCGAGACAGGGACCCCCGGGAGACCCAGTACTTC.